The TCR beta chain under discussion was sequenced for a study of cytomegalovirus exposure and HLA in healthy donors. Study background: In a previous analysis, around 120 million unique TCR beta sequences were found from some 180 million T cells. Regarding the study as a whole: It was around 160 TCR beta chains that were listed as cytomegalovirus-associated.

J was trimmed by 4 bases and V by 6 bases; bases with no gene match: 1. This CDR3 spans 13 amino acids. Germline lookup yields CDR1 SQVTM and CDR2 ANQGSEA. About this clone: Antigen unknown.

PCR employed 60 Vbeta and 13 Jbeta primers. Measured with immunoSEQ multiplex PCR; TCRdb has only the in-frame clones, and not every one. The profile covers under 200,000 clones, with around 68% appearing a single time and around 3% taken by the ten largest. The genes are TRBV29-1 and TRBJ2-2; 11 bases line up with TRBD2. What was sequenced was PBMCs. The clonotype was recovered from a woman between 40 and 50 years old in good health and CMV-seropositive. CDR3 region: CSVGTSGTGELFF. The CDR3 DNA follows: TGCAGCGTCGGGACTAGCGGCACCGGGGAGCTGTTTTTT.